This paragraph reports one T cell receptor (beta chain). The target antigen is unknown. Method: immunoSEQ multiplex PCR; TCRdb's copy keeps in-frame clones and lacks some. Here the sample spans over 100,000 clones, over 75% being singletons. The sample originates from a study of T cell responses to AZD1222 COVID-19 vaccine. Study-wide findings and caveats: White British people made up most donors, females outnumbered males, and clonal diversity was possibly underestimated. Baseline serostatus was positive in only a handful of AZD1222 recipients.

Germline V gene sequence: CDR1 LGHNA, CDR2 YSLEER. V lost 1 base, J lost 7 bases, and 7 bases lay in between. This CDR3 has 13 amino acids. The V and J genes are TRBV4-3 and TRBJ1-4; D is uncertain. The input for sequencing was peripheral blood, taken 28 days after the second dose of the MenACWY control vaccine. The receptor's source is an adult who received the MenACWY meningococcal vaccine as a control. CDR3 nucleotide sequence: TGCGCCAGCAGCCAAGTTCGTGTTGAAAAACTGTTTTTT. It codes for CASSQVRVEKLFF.